Sequencing of this T cell receptor (beta chain) was carried out in a study of glioma-infiltrating T cells. Findings and limits, study-wide: Very few CDR3 sequences were shared between tissue and blood.

As concerns this clonotype: Its target is not known. The junction differs from germline at one of its ends, possibly a read error.

CDR1 SGHTA and CDR2 FQGNSA come from the germline V gene. This CDR3 region has 15 residues. Using RNA template, CDR3s of TCR alpha and beta were amplified with iRepertoire arm-PCR. One-step reverse transcription and amplification started from about 100-400 ng of tissue mRNA or PBMC total RNA. TCRdb reanalysed the multiplex PCR reads using MiXCR and keeps one entry per CDR3 protein. The top ten clones hold about 11% of a sample with 300,000 to 450,000 distinct CDR3 sequences, 41% of them seen once. Input material: glioma tissue, nonneoplastic brain tissue, or PBMCs (not recorded which). The receptor was derived from a human donor with low-grade glioma or glioblastoma, undergoing nonglioma brain surgery, or in good health (not recorded which). The chain uses TRBV7-2 and TRBJ1-6, with 7 bases fitting TRBD1. This CDR3 reads CASGLGGTVNSPLHF. DNA of the CDR3: TGTGCCAGCGGCTTAGGGGGGACAGTCAATTCACCCCTCCACTTT.